Many counts were recorded for the clone carrying this TCR beta chain. Time point: newly diagnosed GD, antithyroid drugs for less than 3 months. RNA from PBMCs was the source of the TCR library. The data stem from a study of regulatory T cells in long-lasting Graves disease. Library construction for TCR beta used iRepertoire HTBI primers and Arm-PCR of CDR3 regions. Using its own MiXCR run on the multiplex PCR reads, TCRdb lists one record per CDR3 protein. This sample carries around 500,000 distinct CDR3 sequences, around 12% of them seen once, and the ten largest clones take around 10%. V lost 4 bases and J 6 bases, leaving 20 bases between the germline ends. Germline V CDR1 and CDR2: DFQATT, SNEGSKA (reference sequence). The CDR3 is 15 residues long. These data were also filed under a second study, of T cells in Graves' hyperthyroidism and ophthalmopathy.

This sequence originates from a woman aged 30 to 39 with Graves disease. This sample comprised peripheral blood mononuclear cells (PBMCs), obtained at new diagnosis, from a patient treated with antithyroid drugs. This chain links TRBV20-1 with TRBJ2-3; a weak D match, TRBD2 (6 bases). CDR3: CSATGTEKLVDTQYF. Written as DNA, the CDR3 is TGCAGTGCTACCGGGACTGAAAAACTGGTGGATACGCAGTATTTT.